The 32 T cell receptor beta chains reported below all come from one sample, sequenced in a study of blood T cell repertoires in COVID-19. Only in-frame clones appear in the TCRdb table, and some are missing; sequencing was by immunoSEQ multiplex PCR. The sample holds roughly 150,000 clones, around 90% seen once. Sequenced input: peripheral blood. These receptors all stem from a human donor in a cohort sampled during active COVID-19.

This rearrangement joins TRBV6-5 to TRBJ1-2; D might be TRBD1 (6 bases). This CDR3 has 12 residues. Trimming took off 5 bases at V and 8 bases at J, with 12 bases between the two ends. The germline V gene encodes CDR1 MNHEY and CDR2 SVGAGI. CDR3 coding DNA: TGTGCCAGCAGTCGTACAGGGTTAGGCTACACCTTC. Encoded protein: CASSRTGLGYTF.

The chain uses TRBV10-3 and TRBJ2-7; D may be TRBD2 (7 bases). The CDR3 runs 14 residues. V gave up 8 bases and J gave up 7 bases, with 21 bases separating them. Germline V gives CDR1 ENHRY, CDR2 SYGVKD. CDR3 loop: CAIGEGVATSEQYF. In DNA, the CDR3 is TGTGCCATCGGGGAGGGGGTGGCGACCTCTGAGCAGTACTTC.

V usage is TRBV11-2 and J usage is TRBJ2-1, with 7 nucleotides matching TRBD1. Losses at the gene ends were 6 bases for V and 7 bases for J; bases not matched to a gene: 3. This CDR3 has 12 residues. Germline CDR1 is SGHAT and CDR2 is FQNNGV. The CDR3 sequence: CASRKGANEQFF. As DNA, the CDR3 is TGTGCCAGCAGGAAGGGGGCTAATGAGCAGTTCTTC.

V usage is TRBV4-1 and J usage is TRBJ1-4, with D hard to call. The V and J ends lost 3 bases and 8 bases respectively, with 10 bases between them. The CDR3 extends over 13 amino acids. Germline V gives CDR1 MGHRA, CDR2 YSYEKL. As DNA, the CDR3 is TGCGCCAGCAGCCAGATAGGAGGGGAAAAACTGTTTTTT. Translating it yields CASSQIGGEKLFF.

V gene TRBV7-2 combines with J gene TRBJ2-3, with TRBD2 as a possible D gene (5 bases). The CDR3 covers 14 residues. The V gene lost 5 bases and the J gene lost 6 bases, with 15 bases spanning the gap. Germline V gives CDR1 SGHTA, CDR2 FQGNSA. CDR3 DNA sequence: TGTGCCAGCAGCCCTGGCGGGCCAGTGGATACGCAGTATTTT. It specifies CASSPGGPVDTQYF.

The genes are TRBV25-1 and TRBJ1-4; maybe TRBD1 (6 bases). This CDR3 contains 18 residues. Trimming removed 6 bases at V and 0 bases at J, with 20 bases between. Germline V gene lookup returns CDR1 MGHDK and CDR2 SYGVNS. Here the CDR3 DNA reads TGTGCCAGCAGATCCCAGGACAGTAAGACCACAACTAATGAAAAACTGTTTTTT. It translates to CASRSQDSKTTTNEKLFF.

The V gene is TRBV20-1, the J gene TRBJ1-1; 7 nucleotides match TRBD1. Trimming removed 3 bases from V and 4 bases from J; junction bases left unmatched: 17. From germline, CDR1 is DFQATT and CDR2 SNEGSKA (reference sequence). CDR3 size: 17 residues. The CDR3 coding sequence is TGCAGTGCTAGTCCCTCTTCGTTAACAGGGGTTAGCACTGAAGCTTTCTTT. Amino acids: CSASPSSLTGVSTEAFF.

This rearrangement joins TRBV7-6 to TRBJ2-7, with a tentative D call TRBD1 (6 bases). The CDR3 has 14 residues. Germline CDR1 is SGHVS and CDR2 is FNYEAQ. Trimming shortened V by 1 base and J by 6 bases, and 13 bases separated the two germline ends. Written as DNA, the CDR3 is TGTGCCAGCAGCTTAGGGGGGCGCCTTGGCGAGCAGTACTTC. As protein: CASSLGGRLGEQYF. The entire variable domain, with the rest obtained from reference TRBV7-6 and TRBJ2-7, is as follows: GAGVSQSPRYKVTKRGQDVALRCDPISGHVSLYWYRQALGQGPEFLTYFNYEAQQDKSGLPNDRFSAERPEGSISTLTIQRTEQRDSAMYRCASSLGGRLGEQYFGPGTRLTVT.

Only one count was recorded for this clone. J is TRBJ1-6 and V is TRBV18; D not resolved. Trimming pared 6 bases from V and 3 bases from J, leaving 3 bases between. This CDR3 region has 12 residues. Germline assignment: CDR1 KGHSH and CDR2 LQKENI. The CDR3: CASSLYNSPLHF. The CDR3, as DNA: TGTGCCAGCTCCCTCTATAATTCACCCCTCCACTTT.

The chain has TRBV10-3 and TRBJ2-6; 8 bases align to TRBD1. Germline-derived CDR1 and CDR2 are ENHRY and SYGVKD. Germline trimming cut 9 bases from V and 3 bases from J; bases unmatched to any gene: 10. The CDR3 sequence is 16 residues long. Written as DNA, the CDR3 is TGTGCCATAAAAGGGGCAGGGGGCGGTGGGGCCAACGTCCTGACTTTC. This encodes CAIKGAGGGGANVLTF.

The chain links TRBV6-2 or TRBV6-3 to TRBJ2-1; D possibly corresponds to TRBD1 (6 bases). Trimming shortened V by 6 bases and J by 12 bases, and 12 bases separated the two germline ends. Germline V lookup: CDR1 MNHEY, CDR2 SVGEGT. The CDR3 extends over 11 amino acids. The CDR3 sequence: CASSPPGVQFF. The CDR3 DNA reads as TGTGCCAGCAGCCCTCCAGGGGTGCAGTTCTTC.

The gene calls are TRBV5-8 and TRBJ2-1, with a tentative D call TRBD1 (5 bases). Germline CDR1 SGHTS, CDR2 YDEGEE. This CDR3 is 16 amino acids long. Trimming stripped 4 bases from V and 0 bases from J, with 14 bases between. DNA of the CDR3: TGTGCCAGCAGCATTAGACAGATTGGCTCCTACAATGAGCAGTTCTTC. Residues: CASSIRQIGSYNEQFF.

The chain recombines TRBV19 with TRBJ2-1; D may be TRBD2 (5 bases). From germline, CDR1 is LNHDA and CDR2 SQIVND (reference sequence). The CDR3 runs 16 residues. V lost 5 bases to trimming and J lost 2 bases, with 16 bases between them. CDR3 residues: CASSLLPGIPYNEQFF. For the CDR3, the DNA is TGTGCCAGTAGTCTCCTACCCGGGATACCCTACAATGAGCAGTTCTTC.

The chain carries TRBV7-9 and TRBJ1-2; no reliable D call. Germline V gene lookup returns CDR1 SEHNR and CDR2 FQNEAQ (reference sequence). Trimming took 5 bases from V and 8 from J, leaving 18 bases between them. There are 14 residues in the CDR3. CDR3 protein: CASSPVSAVEGYTF. The CDR3 DNA follows: TGTGCCAGCAGCCCCGTGTCTGCGGTTGAAGGCTACACCTTC.

J is TRBJ1-2 and V is TRBV15; the D is unclear. Germline CDR1 reads LNHNV; CDR2 reads YYDKDF (reference sequence). CDR3 length: 14 amino acids. Trimming stripped 5 bases from V and 1 base from J, with 11 bases between. CDR3 bases: TGTGCCACCAGCCCGAGAGGGTTTAACTATGGCTACACCTTC. Translated, it gives CATSPRGFNYGYTF.

The chain combines TRBV24-1 with TRBJ2-1, with D possibly being TRBD1 (6 bases). The CDR3 loop spans 13 amino acids. CDR1 and CDR2 (germline): KGHDR, SFDVKD. V lost 4 bases to trimming and J lost 6 bases, with 9 bases between them. The chain's CDR3 is CATSDPTGNEQFF. CDR3 in DNA: TGTGCCACCAGTGACCCGACAGGCAATGAGCAGTTCTTC.

The chain carries TRBV5-4 and TRBJ2-3; D is ambiguous. Trimming took 1 base from V and 4 from J, leaving 10 bases between them. Germline V gene sequence: CDR1 SGHNT, CDR2 YYREEE (reference sequence). CDR3 size: 14 residues. The CDR3 DNA follows: TGTGCCAGCAGCTTGAATGCCCGAGCAGATACGCAGTATTTT. It codes for CASSLNARADTQYF.

The chain has TRBV19 and TRBJ1-2; D gene unclear. This CDR3 region has 14 residues. With 6 bases removed from V and 5 bases from J, the gap between germline ends came to 16 bases. Germline assignment: CDR1 LNHDA and CDR2 SQIVND (reference sequence). CDR3 sequence reads: CASSRRADYYGYTF. DNA for the CDR3: TGTGCCAGTAGCCGCCGGGCGGACTATTATGGCTACACCTTC.

The V and J genes are TRBV2 and TRBJ2-1, with 12 bases fitting TRBD2. V shed 3 bases, J shed 7 bases, and the junction held 4 bases outside the gene matches. CDR1 SNHLY and CDR2 FYNNEI come from the germline V gene. The CDR3 is 15 residues long. In nucleotides, the CDR3 is TGTGCCAGCAGTGACCCTAGCGGGGGGGCAAATGAGCAGTTCTTC. This codes for CASSDPSGGANEQFF.

The chain employs TRBV2 and TRBJ1-1, with 7 bases that match TRBD1. Germline-derived CDR1 and CDR2 are SNHLY and FYNNEI. The length of the CDR3 is 14 residues. Losses at the gene ends were 5 bases for V and 1 base for J; bases not matched to a gene: 4. The CDR3 here is CASSLGQPNTEAFF. The CDR3 DNA reads as TGTGCCAGCAGTTTGGGACAGCCGAACACTGAAGCTTTCTTT.

The chain links TRBV6-5 to TRBJ2-5; a possible D gene is TRBD2 (6 bases). The CDR3 is 14 amino acids. Germline CDR1 MNHEY, CDR2 SVGAGI. CDR3: CASGSGRVYGTQYF. The CDR3, as DNA: TGTGCATCGGGTAGCGGAAGGGTGTATGGGACCCAGTACTTC.

This clone appeared a single time. The chain joins TRBV7-8 to TRBJ1-5, with TRBD1 matching 8 bases. Germline V CDR1 and CDR2: SGHVS, FQNEAQ. This CDR3 is 16 amino acids long. V gave up 5 bases and J gave up 0 bases; unmatched junction bases: 6. As DNA, the CDR3 is TGTGCCAGCAGCCCTTCGACAGGGGATAGCAATCAGCCCCAGCATTTT. As protein: CASSPSTGDSNQPQHF.

This clone was counted a single time. The V call is TRBV6-5, the J call TRBJ2-7; 8 bases are shared with TRBD1. This CDR3 comprises 15 residues. Germline loops: CDR1 MNHEY, CDR2 SVGAGI. J was trimmed by 0 bases and V by 6 bases; bases with no gene match: 7. The CDR3 spells CASSRDRPASYEQYF. Written as DNA, the CDR3 is TGTGCCAGCAGCCGGGACAGGCCAGCCTCCTACGAGCAGTACTTC.

This chain uses TRBV27 with TRBJ2-7, with TRBD2 identical over 10 bases. The CDR3 sequence is 15 residues long. V lost 3 bases and J lost 2; bases outside the gene matches: 4. Germline assignment: CDR1 MNHEY and CDR2 SMNVEV (reference sequence). The CDR3 coding sequence is TGTGCCAGCAGTTTCGGACTAGCGGACACCTACGAGCAGTACTTC. It specifies CASSFGLADTYEQYF.

This clone was recorded a few times. The chain combines TRBV15 with TRBJ1-1, with D uncertain. This CDR3 contains 14 residues. The germline gives CDR1 LNHNV, CDR2 YYDKDF (reference sequence). Trimming stripped 0 bases from V and 11 bases from J, with 16 bases between. Here the CDR3 DNA reads TGTGCCACCAGCAGAGAATGGAAGGGAGGAGAGGCTTTCTTT. It specifies CATSREWKGGEAFF.

This clone was seen a single time. The chain uses TRBV5-6 and TRBJ1-4; TRBD1 aligns across 9 bases. Germline V lookup: CDR1 SGHDT, CDR2 YYEEEE. CDR3 length: 15 amino acids. With V trimmed by 4 bases and J by 10 bases, 11 bases remained unmatched. CDR3 DNA: TGTGCCAGCAGCCCAGGGACAGGGTCTTTTCTAAAACTGTTTTTT. Protein product: CASSPGTGSFLKLFF.

This chain uses TRBV15 with TRBJ1-1; 8 bases line up with TRBD1. The CDR3 runs to 16 residues. After removal of 0 bases from V and 6 bases from J, the junction contained 9 bases not matched to a gene. Germline V lookup: CDR1 LNHNV, CDR2 YYDKDF (reference sequence). In nucleotides, the CDR3 is TGTGCCACCAGCAGAGATCCGACAGGGGCGGGCGCTGAAGCTTTCTTT. Amino acid sequence: CATSRDPTGAGAEAFF.

The rearrangement links TRBV7-9 to TRBJ1-4, with D possibly matching TRBD1 (5 bases). V was pared by 5 bases and J by 3 bases, with 13 bases between. This CDR3 contains 15 residues. Germline V CDR1 and CDR2: SEHNR, FQNEAQ (reference sequence). As DNA, the CDR3 is TGTGCCAGCAGCGAATTACAGGACCCTAATGAAAAACTGTTTTTT. Amino acids: CASSELQDPNEKLFF.

V and J are TRBV6-5 and TRBJ2-2; TRBD2 aligns across 12 bases. After removal of 6 bases from V and 5 bases from J, the junction contained 4 bases not matched to a gene. The CDR3 contains 15 residues. Germline V gene sequence: CDR1 MNHEY, CDR2 SVGAGI. The CDR3 spells CASSPGTSGTGELFF. CDR3 nucleotides: TGTGCCAGCAGCCCCGGGACTAGCGGGACCGGGGAGCTGTTTTTT.

The rearrangement uses TRBV6-1 and TRBJ2-1; 8 bases are a match to TRBD2. Germline trimming cut 3 bases from V and 7 bases from J; bases unmatched to any gene: 8. Germline V gives CDR1 MNHNS, CDR2 SASEGT. The CDR3 length is 15 residues. DNA of the CDR3: TGTGCCAGCAGTGACGGGAGCGCGGGAGGAAATGAGCAGTTCTTC. It specifies CASSDGSAGGNEQFF.

This sequence joins TRBV30 and TRBJ1-2; D perhaps matches TRBD1 (5 bases). Germline CDR1 is GTSNPN and CDR2 is SVGIG (reference sequence). The V and J ends lost 1 base and 2 bases respectively, with 8 bases between them. CDR3 length: 13 residues. CDR3: CAWSGGSNYGYTF. DNA for the CDR3: TGTGCCTGGAGTGGGGGCTCGAACTATGGCTACACCTTC.

V usage is TRBV27 and J usage is TRBJ1-2, with D hard to call. Germline loops: CDR1 MNHEY, CDR2 SMNVEV (reference sequence). CDR3 length equals 13 residues. Between the trimmed V and J ends, which lost 0 bases and 8 bases, there was a span of 10 bases. CDR3 residues: CASSLSAGGGYTF. The CDR3 DNA sequence: TGTGCCAGCAGTTTATCGGCGGGTGGCGGCTACACCTTC.